The 22 T cell receptor beta chains listed next were all sequenced from one sample in a study of blood T cells in healthy people across ages. Primers used in a second PCR of roughly 6 to 11 cycles were a sample-barcoded 5' primer and a J-beta primer mix. TCRdb reprocessed the 5' RACE reads with MiXCR, giving one entry per CDR3 protein. This table holds roughly 700,000 distinct CDR3 sequences, over 45% found once. The sequenced sample was blood. The source is a woman aged 55-69 years in good health.

V and J are TRBV28 and TRBJ1-1, with a possible D match to TRBD1 (6 bases). Germline V lookup: CDR1 MDHEN, CDR2 SYDVKM. Trimming stripped 2 bases from V and 10 bases from J, with 14 bases between. CDR3 length: 13 amino acids. The CDR3 DNA is TGTGCCAGCAGTTTACCGTTCAGGGGAGCAGCTTTCTTT. This codes for CASSLPFRGAAFF.

The rearrangement uses TRBV20-1 and TRBJ2-3, with 11 bases matching TRBD2. Germline CDR1 DFQATT, CDR2 SNEGSKA (reference sequence). The trim removed 1 base at V and 4 bases at J, leaving 4 bases unmatched. This CDR3 comprises 15 residues. CDR3 bases: TGCAGTGCTAGAGGGCTAGCGGGAGGTGCAGATACGCAGTATTTT. It translates to CSARGLAGGADTQYF.

This clonotype appeared a few times. This chain uses TRBV27 with TRBJ2-1, with D possibly being TRBD2 (6 bases). V lost 3 bases and J lost 7, with 13 bases in between. The CDR3 runs 14 residues. From germline, CDR1 is MNHEY and CDR2 SMNVEV (reference sequence). CDR3 DNA: TGTGCCAGCAGTTTCCGGCGGGGACTTAATGAGCAGTTCTTC. Residues: CASSFRRGLNEQFF.

There are a few counts of this clonotype. A clone one base away is much larger, so this may be a read error. The chain carries TRBV29-1 and TRBJ2-2, with D unresolved. V shed 4 bases and J shed 6 bases, with 12 bases lying between them. The CDR3 has 13 amino acids. Germline CDR1 reads SQVTM; CDR2 reads ANQGSEA. The CDR3 bases are TGCAGCGTTGGCCGAGCGCCAGCCGGGGAGCTGTTTTTT. This encodes CSVGRAPAGELFF.

The table lists this clonotype with many counts. The chain uses TRBV7-2 and TRBJ2-3, with D possibly matching TRBD2 (6 bases). Germline V gene sequence: CDR1 SGHTA, CDR2 FQGNSA. There are 14 residues in the CDR3. V lost 6 bases and J lost 4, with 14 bases in between. CDR3 sequence: CASSSSPGADTQYF. The CDR3 bases are TGTGCCAGCAGTTCGAGCCCGGGGGCAGATACGCAGTATTTT. Using reference TRBV7-2 and TRBJ2-3 for the parts outside the CDR3, the full variable domain is GAGVSQSPSNKVTEKGKDVELRCDPISGHTALYWYRQSLGQGLEFLIYFQGNSAPDKSGLPSDRFSAERTGGSVSTLTIQRTQQEDSAVYLCASSSSPGADTQYFGPGTRLTVL.

This clonotype occurred a few times. The V call is TRBV6-5, the J call TRBJ1-2; the D gene is possibly TRBD1 (5 bases). In germline, CDR1 is MNHEY, CDR2 SVGAGI. V was cut by 6 bases and J by 0 bases, with 14 bases left in between. CDR3 length equals 15 residues. As DNA, the CDR3 is TGTGCCAGCAGACAGCCGACAGCTTCTAACTATGGCTACACCTTC. Translating gives CASRQPTASNYGYTF.

The rearrangement links TRBV19 to TRBJ2-1; tentative D call: TRBD2 (6 bases). This CDR3 is 15 amino acids long. Trimming removed 3 bases at V and 4 bases at J, with 13 bases between. CDR1 LNHDA and CDR2 SQIVND come from the germline V gene (reference sequence). Here the CDR3 DNA reads TGTGCCAGTAGTATGGGGACTCCTCGGTACAATGAGCAGTTCTTC. This encodes CASSMGTPRYNEQFF. The full variable domain, rest sourced from reference TRBV19 and TRBJ2-1, is DGGITQSPKYLFRKEGQNVTLSCEQNLNHDAMYWYRQDPGQGLRLIYYSQIVNDFQKGDIAEGYSVSREKKESFPLTVTSAQKNPTAFYLCASSMGTPRYNEQFFGPGTRLTVL.

The CDR3 DNA follows: TGTGCCAGCAGCTTAGCGAGACGACACGGACAGGACTTCTACGAGCAGTACTTC. This encodes CASSLARRHGQDFYEQYF. The chain uses TRBV7-8 and TRBJ2-7, with 7 nucleotides matching TRBD1. Trimming took 0 bases from V and 3 from J; bases not matched to a gene: 14. CDR1 is SGHVS, CDR2 FQNEAQ, per germline. This CDR3 is built from 18 residues.

The rearrangement joins TRBV28 to TRBJ2-6, with D uncertain. CDR1 MDHEN and CDR2 SYDVKM come from the germline V gene. The CDR3 extends over 13 amino acids. V was shortened by 7 bases and J by 2 bases, with 6 bases between the two germline ends. CDR3 protein: CASMIPGANVLTF. The CDR3 region has the DNA TGTGCCAGCATGATCCCTGGGGCCAACGTCCTGACTTTC.

The chain recombines TRBV2 with TRBJ2-3; 11 nucleotides line up with TRBD1. Trimming at V came to 8 bases and at J to 4 bases, leaving 11 bases not matched to a gene. The CDR3 consists of 16 residues. Germline V lookup: CDR1 SNHLY, CDR2 FYNNEI. The CDR3 sequence: CASSPGQGVVADTQYF. The CDR3 nucleotides are TGTGCCAGCTCCCCGGGACAGGGGGTCGTCGCAGATACGCAGTATTTT.

This clonotype was observed a handful of times. The V gene is TRBV18, the J gene TRBJ2-3, with D perhaps matching TRBD2 (6 bases). The CDR3 is made up of 12 amino acids. Per germline, CDR1 KGHSH and CDR2 LQKENI. V gave up 4 bases and J gave up 7 bases, with 9 bases separating them. The CDR3 DNA follows: TGTGCCAGCTCACGGGACTCTAATACGCAGTATTTT. Translated: CASSRDSNTQYF.

This chain links TRBV7-2 with TRBJ1-2, with unresolved D. The CDR3 runs 15 residues. Trimming shortened V by 5 bases and J by 8 bases, and 21 bases separated the two germline ends. CDR1 and CDR2 from the germline V gene are SGHTA and FQGNSA. CDR3 DNA sequence: TGTGCCAGCAGCCCGATACAGTTCGGGTTGGACGGCTACACCTTC. Its protein product is CASSPIQFGLDGYTF.

This clonotype was observed a few times. The V gene is TRBV10-3, the J gene TRBJ1-2; 8 bases line up with TRBD1. The V segment lost 2 bases and the J segment 5 bases; nucleotides outside the gene matches: 4. Germline lookup yields CDR1 ENHRY and CDR2 SYGVKD. The CDR3 contains 14 residues. CDR3 protein: CAISERDRIYGYTF. The CDR3 DNA follows: TGTGCCATCAGTGAGCGGGACAGGATTTATGGCTACACCTTC.

The chain couples TRBV28 to TRBJ2-7; the match to TRBD1 covers 11 bases. Trimming cost V 6 bases and J 3 bases; bases outside gene matches: 4. This CDR3 is built from 14 residues. CDR1 and CDR2 from the germline V gene are MDHEN and SYDVKM. The CDR3 loop reads CASRPGTGGYEQYF. CDR3 DNA: TGTGCCAGCAGGCCCGGGACAGGGGGCTACGAGCAGTACTTC. The full variable domain, completed using reference TRBV28 and TRBJ2-7, is DVKVTQSSRYLVKRTGEKVFLECVQDMDHENMFWYRQDPGLGLRLIYFSYDVKMKEKGDIPEGYSVSREKKERFSLILESASTNQTSMYLCASRPGTGGYEQYFGPGTRLTVT.

This clonotype has just a few counts. V and J are TRBV4-3 and TRBJ1-2, with 7 bases that match TRBD1. Trimming removed 1 base from V and 8 bases from J; junction bases left unmatched: 13. Germline V CDR1 and CDR2: LGHNA, YSLEER. CDR3 length equals 16 residues. The CDR3 region has the DNA TGCGCCAGCAGCCAAGGGCCTACACAGGGGATGGAGGGCTACACCTTC. Its translation: CASSQGPTQGMEGYTF.

The chain joins TRBV28 to TRBJ2-2; TRBD1 is a possible D gene (5 bases). V dropped 6 bases and J dropped 6 bases, with 14 bases sitting between them. Germline V gene data show CDR1 as MDHEN and CDR2 as SYDVKM. The CDR3 extends over 14 amino acids. The CDR3 region is CASRGQISSGELFF. In DNA form, the CDR3 reads TGTGCCAGCAGAGGACAAATCTCGTCCGGGGAGCTGTTTTTT.

This chain links TRBV12-3 or TRBV12-4 with TRBJ1-6; D unclear. The CDR3 runs to 15 residues. Trimming removed 6 bases at V and 6 bases at J, with 15 bases between. The CDR3 sequence: CASRPGFGLNSPLHF. The CDR3 DNA reads TGTGCCAGCAGACCCGGGTTCGGACTTAATTCACCCCTCCACTTT.

The chain links TRBV7-2 to TRBJ2-7, with TRBD2 as a possible D gene (6 bases). Looked up from germline, CDR1 is SGHTA and CDR2 is FQGNSA. The CDR3 has 14 residues. V lost 5 bases and J lost 2, with 13 bases in between. Here the CDR3 reads CASSLRVAAYEQYF. The CDR3 DNA reads as TGTGCCAGCAGCCTGCGGGTAGCGGCCTACGAGCAGTACTTC.

This clonotype was observed a few times. This chain joins TRBV28 and TRBJ2-3; the D is unclear. CDR3 length equals 10 residues. Germline V gene lookup returns CDR1 MDHEN and CDR2 SYDVKM. V lost 5 bases and J 7 bases, leaving 4 bases between the germline ends. The CDR3 sequence: CASSSHTQYF. CDR3 nucleotides: TGTGCCAGCAGTAGCCATACGCAGTATTTT.

This clonotype came up once. The chain has TRBV28 and TRBJ2-4, with 10 bases fitting TRBD2. This CDR3 contains 14 residues. CDR1 and CDR2 (germline): MDHEN, SYDVKM. V was pared by 5 bases and J by 15 bases, with 13 bases of the junction left unmatched. Here the CDR3 reads CASSRTSGAYERYF. CDR3 DNA: TGTGCCAGCAGTCGGACTAGCGGCGCCTACGAGCGGTACTTC.

The rearrangement links TRBV4-1 to TRBJ2-7; 14 nucleotides line up with TRBD2. Germline loops: CDR1 MGHRA, CDR2 YSYEKL. The CDR3 extends over 16 amino acids. V was clipped by 4 bases and J by 7 bases; unmatched bases: 9. CDR3 sequence: CASSRGTSGSVDEQYF. DNA of the CDR3: TGCGCCAGCAGCCGGGGGACTAGCGGGAGTGTCGATGAGCAGTACTTC.

The CDR3 spells CASSEQDRGNEQFF. In DNA, the CDR3 is TGTGCCAGCAGTGAACAGGACAGGGGGAATGAGCAGTTCTTC. The chain employs TRBV28 and TRBJ2-1; 10 positions match TRBD1. There are 14 residues in the CDR3. The V gene's germline CDR1 is MDHEN and CDR2 SYDVKM. The J segment lost 7 bases and the V segment lost 5 bases, leaving 5 bases of the junction unmatched.